The following is a TCR beta chain sequence with its context. The data derive from a study of blood T cell repertoires in COVID-19. Study overall: T cells, B-cell-depleted T cells, or PBMCs supplied cDNA or gDNA.

Method: immunoSEQ multiplex PCR; TCRdb's copy keeps in-frame clones and lacks some. The data show some 62,000 clones, with 80% to 90% seen just once and about 4% held by the top ten. This CDR3 comprises 16 residues. CDR1 is SEHNR, CDR2 FQNEAQ, per germline (reference sequence). V dropped 5 bases and J dropped 4; count of bases not matched to a gene: 14. This clonotype originated in a woman aged 40-49 years with acute COVID-19. Sequenced: PBMCs or T cells enriched from blood (not recorded which). J is TRBJ2-7 and V is TRBV7-9; 7 positions agree with TRBD1. The DNA for the CDR3 is TGTGCCAGCAGCACTACCTCGGGACAGCACTTTTACGAGCAGTACTTC. Protein: CASSTTSGQHFYEQYF.